This T cell receptor (beta chain) originates from a study of blood T cell repertoires in COVID-19. About the study: COVID-19 samples collected from the United States, Italy and Spain covered acute and convalescent phases. Sources were T cells, B-cell-depleted T cells, or PBMCs; the material itself was cDNA or gDNA.

In the authors' methods: Estimation of nucleated cell counts was performed using reference gene primer amplification. Libraries were prepared by immunoSEQ multiplex PCR; TCRdb keeps only in-frame clonotypes and omits some of them. V and J calls plus clone size are reproduced from that table; the DNA served to infer D and trimming. The sample has roughly 43,000 clones, roughly 85% seen once. The CDR3 sequence is 16 residues long. Deletions cut 0 bases from V and 5 bases from J, with 13 bases between. Germline CDR1 is LNHNV and CDR2 is YYDKDF (reference sequence). Sample: peripheral blood. This TCR came from a woman aged 65 to 85 with acute or convalescent COVID-19. The chain has TRBV15 and TRBJ2-2, with D perhaps TRBD2 (6 bases). The DNA for the CDR3 is TGTGCCACCAGCAGAGATACAAACCGGGGGACCGGGGAGCTGTTTTTT. Translated: CATSRDTNRGTGELFF.